These 25 T cell receptor beta chains originate from one sample sequenced in a study of T-cell memory formation after mild COVID-19. TCRdb re-called the 5' RACE reads through MiXCR, storing one row per CDR3 protein. The sample lists roughly 340,000 distinct CDR3 sequences, less than 25% seen once, with approximately 22% in the top ten. Sequenced sample: PBMCs or a T cell subset sorted from them (not recorded which). Every receptor here comes from a man aged 18 to 35 who had mild COVID-19 (a few samples of this study predate the infection). Cell type and time point are not known.

This clonotype was counted a few times. This chain connects TRBV15 to TRBJ2-1; D remains ambiguous. CDR1 is LNHNV, CDR2 YYDKDF, per germline (reference sequence). The germline V and J ends were trimmed by 5 bases and 7 bases, with 12 bases remaining between them. This CDR3 region has 13 residues. CDR3 residues: CATSPSGWNEQFF. CDR3 nucleotide sequence: TGTGCCACCAGCCCTTCCGGGTGGAATGAGCAGTTCTTC. Full variable domain (rest looked up from reference TRBV15 and TRBJ2-1): DAMVIQNPRYQVTQFGKPVTLSCSQTLNHNVMYWYQQKSSQAPKLLFHYYDKDFNNEADTPDNFQSRRPNTSFCFLDIRSPGLGDTAMYLCATSPSGWNEQFFGPGTRLTVL.

This rearrangement joins TRBV20-1 to TRBJ1-2; no firm D call. The length of the CDR3 is 14 residues. Germline V gene data show CDR1 as DFQATT and CDR2 as SNEGSKA (reference sequence). Trimming took off 1 base at V and 5 bases at J, with 14 bases between the two ends. CDR3 sequence: CSARVLGGGYGYTF. CDR3 in DNA: TGCAGTGCTAGAGTCCTCGGCGGTGGTTATGGCTACACCTTC.

This clonotype was detected a few times. CDR3 bases: TGTGCCAGCAGCGGGGGGGAACCCTACGAGCAGTACTTC. This encodes CASSGGEPYEQYF. The V call is TRBV21-1, the J call TRBJ2-7; the tabulated D call, TRBD1, remains unverified against the DNA. TRBV21-1 is given as a pseudogene. CDR3 length: 13 residues.

In this sample, this clonotype turned up many times. The chain uses TRBV11-2 and TRBJ2-5, with 9 bases identical to TRBD2. J was trimmed by 2 bases and V by 4 bases; bases with no gene match: 2. The CDR3 sequence is 14 residues long. Per the germline V gene, CDR1 is SGHAT and CDR2 is FQNNGV. The CDR3, as DNA: TGTGCCAGCAGCTGGGGACTAGCACAAGAGACCCAGTACTTC. Encoded protein: CASSWGLAQETQYF. Based on the CDR3 plus reference TRBV11-2 and TRBJ2-5, the full variable domain is EAGVAQSPRYKIIEKRQSVAFWCNPISGHATLYWYQQILGQGPKLLIQFQNNGVVDDSQLPKDRFSAERLKGVDSTLKIQPAKLEDSAVYLCASSWGLAQETQYFGPGTRLLVL.

The chain joins TRBV6-5 to TRBJ1-3; D is unclear. V shed 0 bases and J shed 0 bases, with 9 bases lying between them. The germline V gene has CDR1 MNHEY and CDR2 SVGAGI. The CDR3 is 16 amino acids. CDR3 sequence: CASSYSNRGSGNTIYF. The CDR3 nucleotides are TGTGCCAGCAGTTACTCGAACCGGGGCTCTGGAAACACCATATATTTT.

Here the CDR3 DNA reads TGTGCCAGTACCCTTTATTTTGGAGATACGCAGTATTTT. It translates to CASTLYFGDTQYF. The V call is TRBV6-1, the J call TRBJ2-3; no definite D call. CDR1 is MNHNS and CDR2 is SASEGT in the germline V gene. CDR3 length: 13 amino acids. V was clipped by 9 bases and J by 5 bases, with 15 bases between them.

This clonotype has only a few counts. The chain employs TRBV5-1 and TRBJ2-3, with D tentatively TRBD2 (5 bases). Per germline, CDR1 SGHRS and CDR2 YFSETQ. The V end lost 2 bases, the J end lost 1 base, and 8 bases lay between the germline ends. The CDR3 is made up of 14 amino acids. The CDR3 DNA reads as TGCGCCAGCAGCTTCGAGGGAGGCACAGATACGCAGTATTTT. This translates into CASSFEGGTDTQYF. Full variable domain (outside the CDR3, taken from reference TRBV5-1 and TRBJ2-3): KAGVTQTPRYLIKTRGQQVTLSCSPISGHRSVSWYQQTPGQGLQFLFEYFSETQRNKGNFPGRFSGRQFSNSRSEMNVSTLELGDSALYLCASSFEGGTDTQYFGPGTRLTVL.

This clonotype came up a few times. The rearrangement joins TRBV20-1 to TRBJ2-1; D is perhaps TRBD2 (5 bases). The CDR3 runs 15 residues. Trimming pared 5 bases from V and 4 bases from J, leaving 18 bases between. Germline V CDR1 and CDR2: DFQATT, SNEGSKA (reference sequence). The CDR3 region has the DNA TGCAGTGCTGCGCGGGCTACCACCCAGTACAATGAGCAGTTCTTC. Translation: CSAARATTQYNEQFF.

In this sample, this clonotype turned up a few times. V is TRBV7-2 and J is TRBJ2-1; 7 positions agree with TRBD2. There are 14 residues in the CDR3. The V gene's germline CDR1 is SGHTA and CDR2 FQGNSA. Losses at the gene ends were 4 bases for V and 7 bases for J; bases not matched to a gene: 7. CDR3 protein: CASSSPRTSNEQFF. CDR3 bases: TGTGCCAGCAGCTCCCCCCGGACTAGTAATGAGCAGTTCTTC. The whole variable domain, filled in from reference TRBV7-2 and TRBJ2-1, reads GAGVSQSPSNKVTEKGKDVELRCDPISGHTALYWYRQSLGQGLEFLIYFQGNSAPDKSGLPSDRFSAERTGGSVSTLTIQRTQQEDSAVYLCASSSPRTSNEQFFGPGTRLTVL.

This clonotype occurred a few times. The chain employs TRBV4-2 and TRBJ2-1; TRBD1 or TRBD2 may be the D gene (6 bases each). The CDR3 is 16 residues long. V lost 5 bases and J lost 7, with 21 bases in between. Germline V gives CDR1 LGHNA, CDR2 YNFKEQ. CDR3 DNA: TGTGCCAGCAGCGTAAAGGGGGGTCGCCAGGGGAATGAGCAGTTCTTC. Encoded protein: CASSVKGGRQGNEQFF.

There are a few counts of this clonotype. The chain uses TRBV5-1 and TRBJ2-7, with no clear D. The V gene lost 0 bases and the J gene lost 0 bases, with 13 bases spanning the gap. Germline V lookup: CDR1 SGHRS, CDR2 YFSETQ. There are 16 residues in the CDR3. The DNA of the CDR3 is TGCGCCAGCAGCTTGGCGACGCCGGCCAGCTCCTACGAGCAGTACGTC. This gives the protein CASSLATPASSYEQYV.

This chain connects TRBV12-3 or TRBV12-4 to TRBJ2-2; TRBD1 matches 7 bases. Trimming took 8 bases from V and 7 from J; bases not matched to a gene: 10. The CDR3 totals 14 residues. Here the CDR3 DNA reads TGTGCCAGCGGCGACAGGGCGGCTGTCGGGGAGCTGTTTTTT. Translating gives CASGDRAAVGELFF.

This clonotype has only a few counts. The J gene is TRBJ1-1, the V gene TRBV6-5, with D perhaps TRBD1 (6 bases). Germline V gene data show CDR1 as MNHEY and CDR2 as SVGAGI. The CDR3 has 13 amino acids. Trimming stripped 2 bases from V and 4 bases from J, with 8 bases between. CDR3 bases: TGTGCCAGCAGTTACCAGGGGCCCACTGAAGCTTTCTTT. As protein: CASSYQGPTEAFF.

The CDR3 loop reads CATSQAGGNTDTQYF. The DNA of the CDR3 is TGTGCCACCAGTCAGGCGGGGGGGAACACAGATACGCAGTATTTT. The chain employs TRBV24-1 and TRBJ2-3; 9 positions match TRBD2. With V trimmed by 6 bases and J by 2 bases, 5 bases remained unmatched. CDR3 size: 15 residues. Germline V gene lookup returns CDR1 KGHDR and CDR2 SFDVKD.

This clonotype was seen a handful of times. The rearrangement joins TRBV7-3 to TRBJ2-1; D tentatively fits TRBD1 or TRBD2 (5 bases each). V was pared by 3 bases and J by 9 bases, with 9 bases between. Germline assignment: CDR1 SGHTA and CDR2 FQGTGA. The CDR3 loop spans 12 amino acids. The CDR3: CASSFGGGEQFF. The CDR3 DNA is TGTGCCAGCAGCTTTGGTGGGGGTGAGCAGTTCTTC.

The chain joins TRBV6-5 to TRBJ2-7, with no clear D. V was shortened by 5 bases and J by 2 bases, with 13 bases between the two germline ends. The CDR3 consists of 14 residues. The germline V gene has CDR1 MNHEY and CDR2 SVGAGI. CDR3 protein: CASSRAFPTYEQYV. The DNA of the CDR3 is TGTGCCAGCAGTCGCGCTTTTCCAACCTACGAGCAGTACGTC.

This clonotype turned up a few times. The rearrangement joins TRBV4-3 to TRBJ2-3; D unclear. Per the germline V gene, CDR1 is LGHNA and CDR2 is YSLEER. The CDR3 is 16 amino acids. The germline V and J ends were trimmed by 0 bases and 0 bases, with 10 bases remaining between them. The CDR3 region is CASSQETATSTDTQYF. The CDR3 DNA sequence: TGCGCCAGCAGCCAAGAAACCGCTACTAGCACAGATACGCAGTATTTT.

CDR3 nucleotide sequence: TGTGCCAGCAGCCAAGAGGGACAGGGAAACATTCAGTACTTC. The encoded protein is CASSQEGQGNIQYF. The V gene is TRBV3-1, the J gene TRBJ2-4; 9 nucleotides agree with TRBD1. The germline V gene has CDR1 LGHDT and CDR2 YNNKEL (reference sequence). J gave up 6 bases and V 0 bases, and 0 bases lay outside the gene matches. The CDR3 contains 14 residues.

V is TRBV10-3 and J is TRBJ1-2, with D unresolved. CDR3 length equals 16 residues. The ends were cut back, 3 bases at V and 0 bases at J, with 14 bases in the middle. The germline V gene has CDR1 ENHRY and CDR2 SYGVKD. Written as DNA, the CDR3 is TGTGCCATCAGTGATGAACCCGACACTGCTAACTATGGCTACACCTTC. Residues: CAISDEPDTANYGYTF.

The chain carries TRBV6-5 and TRBJ1-1; TRBD1 might be the D (6 bases). The ends were cut back, 6 bases at V and 0 bases at J, with 11 bases in the middle. Germline V gene sequence: CDR1 MNHEY, CDR2 SVGAGI. CDR3 size: 14 residues. In nucleotides, the CDR3 is TGTGCCAGCAGATGGGGGCCCATGAACACTGAAGCTTTCTTT. Protein sequence: CASRWGPMNTEAFF.

This clonotype appeared many times. The V gene is TRBV4-1, the J gene TRBJ2-1, with D uncertain. The CDR3 has 15 amino acids. Trimming cost V 0 bases and J 12 bases, with 18 bases left between them. Looked up from germline, CDR1 is MGHRA and CDR2 is YSYEKL. The DNA of the CDR3 is TGCGCCAGCAGCCAAGAAATGGGCCCCGGCGTACGGCAGTTCTTC. Amino acid sequence: CASSQEMGPGVRQFF.

This chain uses TRBV6-2 or TRBV6-3 with TRBJ1-4; D may be TRBD1 (6 bases). V lost 8 bases and J lost 3, with 10 bases in between. In germline, CDR1 is MNHEY, CDR2 SVGEGT. This CDR3 contains 13 residues. The CDR3 loop reads CASAGEANEKLFF. CDR3 DNA sequence: TGTGCCAGCGCAGGGGAAGCTAATGAAAAACTGTTTTTT.

With regard to this clonotype: A much larger clone lies one base from this, so it may be a read error. The chain combines TRBV12-3 or TRBV12-4 with TRBJ2-7; 7 positions agree with TRBD1. V was clipped by 5 bases and J by 2 bases; unmatched bases: 0. This CDR3 has 12 amino acids. The CDR3 coding sequence is TGTGCCAGCAGTACAGGGGCCTACGAGCAGTACTTC. It encodes CASSTGAYEQYF.

CDR3 protein: CSAPKGGDSNQPQHF. The DNA of the CDR3 is TGCAGTGCTCCTAAAGGGGGCGATAGCAATCAGCCCCAGCATTTT. This chain links TRBV20-1 with TRBJ1-5, with 7 nucleotides matching TRBD1. The CDR3 runs 15 residues. V shed 5 bases and J 0 bases; nucleotides not matched to a gene: 7. Germline V CDR1 and CDR2: DFQATT, SNEGSKA (reference sequence).

The rearrangement links TRBV20-1 to TRBJ1-1; unclear D gene. The ends were cut back, 5 bases at V and 0 bases at J, with 7 bases in the middle. Germline assignment: CDR1 DFQATT and CDR2 SNEGSKA (reference sequence). The CDR3 loop spans 12 amino acids. CDR3 in amino acids: CSAVRLNTEAFF. CDR3 sequence (DNA): TGCAGTGCTGTACGTCTGAACACTGAAGCTTTCTTT.